This T cell receptor (beta chain) comes out of a study of T-cell memory formation after mild COVID-19. Whole-study results and caveats: In second-wave clones peaking day 37, SARS-CoV-2 specificity remained unconfirmed. Within pre-infection memory, some responding clones were found, suggesting cross-reactive memory joined.

The CDR3 contains 15 residues. CDR1 is MNHNS and CDR2 is SASEGT in the germline V gene. V was shortened by 7 bases and J by 4 bases, with 17 bases between the two germline ends. A few counts support this clonotype. Its antigen remains unknown. Constant-segment primers and 5'RACE yielded cDNA libraries for TCR alpha and TCR beta, each carrying sample barcodes and UMIs. TCRdb redid the calling of the 5' RACE reads with MiXCR, one entry per CDR3 protein. The sample has 450,000 to 650,000 distinct CDR3 sequences, more than 15% seen once. Sequenced sample: PBMCs or a T cell subset sorted from them (not recorded which). V gene TRBV6-1 combines with J gene TRBJ2-1; D is unclear. This sequence originates from an adult woman who had mild COVID-19 (a few samples of this study predate the infection). Cell type and time point are not known. CDR3 amino acids: CASTSTPSDYNEQFF. Written as DNA, the CDR3 is TGTGCCAGCACTTCCACCCCCTCAGATTACAATGAGCAGTTCTTC.